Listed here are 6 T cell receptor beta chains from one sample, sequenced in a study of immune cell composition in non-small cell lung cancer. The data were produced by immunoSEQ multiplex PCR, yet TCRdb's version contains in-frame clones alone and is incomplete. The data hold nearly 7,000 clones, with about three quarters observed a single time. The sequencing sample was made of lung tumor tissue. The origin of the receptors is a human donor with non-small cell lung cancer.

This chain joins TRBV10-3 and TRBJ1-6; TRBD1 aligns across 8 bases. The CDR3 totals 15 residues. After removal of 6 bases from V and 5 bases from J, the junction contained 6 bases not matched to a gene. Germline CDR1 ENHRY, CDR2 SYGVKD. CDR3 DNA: TGTGCCATCAGCAATAGACAGGGGAATAATTCACCCCTCCACTTT. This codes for CAISNRQGNNSPLHF.

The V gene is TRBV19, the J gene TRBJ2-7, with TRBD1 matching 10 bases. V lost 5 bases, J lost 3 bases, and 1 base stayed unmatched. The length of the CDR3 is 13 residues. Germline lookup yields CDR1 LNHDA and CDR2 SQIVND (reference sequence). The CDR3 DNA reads TGTGCCAGTAGTGACAGGGGGCTCTACGAGCAGTACTTC. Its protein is CASSDRGLYEQYF.

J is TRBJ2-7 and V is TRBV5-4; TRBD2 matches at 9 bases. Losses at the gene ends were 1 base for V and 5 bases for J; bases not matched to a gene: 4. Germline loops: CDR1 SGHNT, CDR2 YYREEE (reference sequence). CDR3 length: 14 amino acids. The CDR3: CASSLLAGENEQYF. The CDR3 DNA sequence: TGTGCCAGCAGCTTGTTAGCGGGAGAAAACGAGCAGTACTTC.

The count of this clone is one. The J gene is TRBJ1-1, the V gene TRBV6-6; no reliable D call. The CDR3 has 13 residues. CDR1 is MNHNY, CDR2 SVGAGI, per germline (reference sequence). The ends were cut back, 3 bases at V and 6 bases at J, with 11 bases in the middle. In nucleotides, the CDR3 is TGTGCCAGCAGTTATTTCCAGAATTCTGAAGCTTTCTTT. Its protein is CASSYFQNSEAFF.

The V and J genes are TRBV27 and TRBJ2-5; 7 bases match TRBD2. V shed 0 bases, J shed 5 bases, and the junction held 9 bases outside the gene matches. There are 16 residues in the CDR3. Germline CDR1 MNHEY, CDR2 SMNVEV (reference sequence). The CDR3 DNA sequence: TGTGCCAGCAGTTTATCCATGGGCGGGAGAGGGGAGACCCAGTACTTC. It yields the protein CASSLSMGGRGETQYF.

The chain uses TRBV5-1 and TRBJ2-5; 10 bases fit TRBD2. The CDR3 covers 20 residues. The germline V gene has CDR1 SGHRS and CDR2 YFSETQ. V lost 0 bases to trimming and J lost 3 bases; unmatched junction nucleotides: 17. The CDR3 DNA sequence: TGCGCCAGCAGCTTGGCCGAGGGCATTTTTCGGCTAGCGGGAGAAGAGACCCAGTACTTC. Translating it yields CASSLAEGIFRLAGEETQYF.